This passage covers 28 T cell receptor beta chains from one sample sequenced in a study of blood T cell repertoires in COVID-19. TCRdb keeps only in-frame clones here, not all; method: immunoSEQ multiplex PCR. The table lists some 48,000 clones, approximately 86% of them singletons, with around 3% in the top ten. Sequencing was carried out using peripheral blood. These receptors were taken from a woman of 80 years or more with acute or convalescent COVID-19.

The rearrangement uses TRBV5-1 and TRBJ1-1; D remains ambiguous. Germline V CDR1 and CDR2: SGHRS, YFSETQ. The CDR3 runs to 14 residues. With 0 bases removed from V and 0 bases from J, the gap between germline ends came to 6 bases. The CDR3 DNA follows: TGCGCCAGCAGCTTGGTTCAAATGAACACTGAAGCTTTCTTT. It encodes CASSLVQMNTEAFF.

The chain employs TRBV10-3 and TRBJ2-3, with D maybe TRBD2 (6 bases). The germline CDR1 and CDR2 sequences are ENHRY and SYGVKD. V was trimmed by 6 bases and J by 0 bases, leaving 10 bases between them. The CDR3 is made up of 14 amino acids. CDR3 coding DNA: TGTGCCATCAGCGGGGGAGGAAGCACAGATACGCAGTATTTT. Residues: CAISGGGSTDTQYF.

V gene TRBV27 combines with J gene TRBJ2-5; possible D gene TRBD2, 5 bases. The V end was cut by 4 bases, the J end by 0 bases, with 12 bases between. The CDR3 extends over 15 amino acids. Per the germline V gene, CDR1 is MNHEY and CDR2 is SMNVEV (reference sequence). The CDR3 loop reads CASSSDFPYQETQYF. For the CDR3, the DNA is TGTGCCAGCAGTTCGGACTTTCCGTACCAAGAGACCCAGTACTTC.

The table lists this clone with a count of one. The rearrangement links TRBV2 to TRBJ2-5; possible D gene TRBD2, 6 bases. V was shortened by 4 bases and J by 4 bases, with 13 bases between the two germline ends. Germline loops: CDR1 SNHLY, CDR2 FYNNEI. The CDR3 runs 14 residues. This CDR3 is CASSANRDSETQYF. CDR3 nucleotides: TGTGCCAGCAGTGCTAACCGGGACTCAGAGACCCAGTACTTC.

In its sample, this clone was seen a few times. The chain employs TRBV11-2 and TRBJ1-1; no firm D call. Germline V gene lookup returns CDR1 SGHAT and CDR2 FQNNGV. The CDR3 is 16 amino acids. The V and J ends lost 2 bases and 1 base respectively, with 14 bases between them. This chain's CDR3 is CASSLNLWGANTEAFF. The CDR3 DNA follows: TGTGCCAGCAGCTTAAATCTATGGGGAGCGAACACTGAAGCTTTCTTT.

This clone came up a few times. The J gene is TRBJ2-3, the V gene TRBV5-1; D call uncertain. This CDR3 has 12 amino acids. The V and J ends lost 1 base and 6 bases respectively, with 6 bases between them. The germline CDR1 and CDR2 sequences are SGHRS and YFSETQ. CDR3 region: CASSLSEDTQYF. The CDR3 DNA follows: TGCGCCAGCAGCTTGTCTGAGGATACGCAGTATTTT.

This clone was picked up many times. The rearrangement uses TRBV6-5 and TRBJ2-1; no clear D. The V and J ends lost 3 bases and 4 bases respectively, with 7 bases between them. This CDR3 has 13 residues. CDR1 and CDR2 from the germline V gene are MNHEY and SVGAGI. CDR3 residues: CASSYVRYNEQFF. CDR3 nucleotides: TGTGCCAGCAGTTATGTCAGATACAATGAGCAGTTCTTC.

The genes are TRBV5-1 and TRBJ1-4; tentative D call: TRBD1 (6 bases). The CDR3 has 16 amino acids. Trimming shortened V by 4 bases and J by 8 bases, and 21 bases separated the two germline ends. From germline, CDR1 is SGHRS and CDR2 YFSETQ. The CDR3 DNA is TGCGCCAGCAGCCGGGGGGCACAGGGAATGGGAGAAAAACTGTTTTTT. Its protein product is CASSRGAQGMGEKLFF.

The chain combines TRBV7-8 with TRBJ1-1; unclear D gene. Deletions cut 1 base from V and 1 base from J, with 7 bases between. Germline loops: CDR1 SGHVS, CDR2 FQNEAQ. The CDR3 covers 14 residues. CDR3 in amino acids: CASSLGTANTEAFF. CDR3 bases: TGTGCCAGCAGCTTAGGAACTGCGAACACTGAAGCTTTCTTT.

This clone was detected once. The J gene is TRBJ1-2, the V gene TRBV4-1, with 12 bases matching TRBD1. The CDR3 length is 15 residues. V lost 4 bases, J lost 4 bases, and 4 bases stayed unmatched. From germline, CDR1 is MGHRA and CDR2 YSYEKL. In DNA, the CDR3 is TGCGCCAGCAGCCCGGGACAGGGGGCTATCTATGGCTACACCTTC. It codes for CASSPGQGAIYGYTF.

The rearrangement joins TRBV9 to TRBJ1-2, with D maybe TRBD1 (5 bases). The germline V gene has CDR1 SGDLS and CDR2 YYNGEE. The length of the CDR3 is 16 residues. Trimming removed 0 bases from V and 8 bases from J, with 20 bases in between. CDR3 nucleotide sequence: TGTGCCAGCAGCGTAGAAGGGCAGGGCGCTTTCGGGGGCTACACCTTC. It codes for CASSVEGQGAFGGYTF.

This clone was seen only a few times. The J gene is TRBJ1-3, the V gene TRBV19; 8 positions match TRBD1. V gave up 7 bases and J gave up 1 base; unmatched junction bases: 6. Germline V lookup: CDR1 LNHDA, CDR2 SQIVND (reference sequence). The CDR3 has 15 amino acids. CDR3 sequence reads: CASMGQEESGNTIYF. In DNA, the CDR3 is TGTGCCAGTATGGGACAGGAAGAATCTGGAAACACCATATATTTT.

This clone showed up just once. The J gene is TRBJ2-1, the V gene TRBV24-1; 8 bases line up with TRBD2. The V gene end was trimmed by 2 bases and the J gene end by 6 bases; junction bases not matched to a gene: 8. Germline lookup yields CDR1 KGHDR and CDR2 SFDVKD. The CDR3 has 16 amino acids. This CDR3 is CATSDSSRGGGNEQFF. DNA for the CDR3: TGTGCCACCAGTGATTCGTCCCGGGGGGGTGGCAATGAGCAGTTCTTC.

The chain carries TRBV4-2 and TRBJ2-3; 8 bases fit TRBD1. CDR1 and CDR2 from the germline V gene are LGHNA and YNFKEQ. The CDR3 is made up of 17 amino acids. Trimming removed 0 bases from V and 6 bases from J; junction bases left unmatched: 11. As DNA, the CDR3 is TGTGCCAGCAGCCAAGACTGGACAGGGAACGCTTGGGATACGCAGTATTTT. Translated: CASSQDWTGNAWDTQYF.

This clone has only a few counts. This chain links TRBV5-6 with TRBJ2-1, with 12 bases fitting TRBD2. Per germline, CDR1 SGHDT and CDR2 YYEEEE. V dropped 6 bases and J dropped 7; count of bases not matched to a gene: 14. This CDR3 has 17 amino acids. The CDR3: CASIPGASGGADNEQFF. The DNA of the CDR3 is TGTGCCAGCATACCCGGGGCTAGCGGGGGGGCCGATAATGAGCAGTTCTTC.

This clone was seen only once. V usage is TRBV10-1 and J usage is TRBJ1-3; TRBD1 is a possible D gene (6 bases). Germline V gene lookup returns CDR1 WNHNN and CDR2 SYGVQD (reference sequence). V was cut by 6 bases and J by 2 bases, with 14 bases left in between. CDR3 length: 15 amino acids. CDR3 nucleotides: TGCGCCAGCAGCGAGAGGCAGGGGACTGGAAACACCATATATTTT. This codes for CASSERQGTGNTIYF.

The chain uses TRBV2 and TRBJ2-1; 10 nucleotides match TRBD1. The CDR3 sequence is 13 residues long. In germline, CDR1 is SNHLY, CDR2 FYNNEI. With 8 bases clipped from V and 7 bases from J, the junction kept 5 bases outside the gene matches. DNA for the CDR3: TGTGCCAGCGCTAAGGGACAGGGGAATGAGCAGTTCTTC. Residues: CASAKGQGNEQFF.

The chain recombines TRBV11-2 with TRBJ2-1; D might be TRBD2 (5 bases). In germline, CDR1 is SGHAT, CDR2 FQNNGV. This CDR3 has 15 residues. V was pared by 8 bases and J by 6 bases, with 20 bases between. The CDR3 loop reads CASRLWQASGNEQFF. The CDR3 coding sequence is TGTGCCAGCCGACTTTGGCAGGCCAGCGGCAATGAGCAGTTCTTC.

The CDR3 sequence: CASSGGLSTDTQYF. CDR3 bases: TGTGCCAGTAGCGGGGGGCTTTCCACAGATACGCAGTATTTT. The chain uses TRBV19 and TRBJ2-3, with a weak D call TRBD2 (7 bases). V shed 6 bases and J shed 2 bases, with 12 bases lying between them. This CDR3 is built from 14 residues. Germline-derived CDR1 and CDR2 are LNHDA and SQIVND (reference sequence). Full variable domain (remainder filled in from reference TRBV19 and TRBJ2-3): DGGITQSPKYLFRKEGQNVTLSCEQNLNHDAMYWYRQDPGQGLRLIYYSQIVNDFQKGDIAEGYSVSREKKESFPLTVTSAQKNPTAFYLCASSGGLSTDTQYFGPGTRLTVL.

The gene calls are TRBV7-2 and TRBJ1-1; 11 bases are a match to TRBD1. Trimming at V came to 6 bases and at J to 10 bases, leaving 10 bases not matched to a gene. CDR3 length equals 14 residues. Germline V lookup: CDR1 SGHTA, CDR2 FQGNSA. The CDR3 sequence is CASRGGDRGSRAFF. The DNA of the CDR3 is TGTGCCAGCAGAGGCGGGGACAGGGGGAGTCGAGCTTTCTTT.

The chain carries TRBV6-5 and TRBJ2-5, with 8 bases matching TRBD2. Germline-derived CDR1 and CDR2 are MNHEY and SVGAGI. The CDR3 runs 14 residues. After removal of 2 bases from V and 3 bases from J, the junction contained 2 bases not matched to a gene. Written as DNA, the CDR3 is TGTGCCAGCAGTTACAGCGGGGGTAAAGAGACCCAGTACTTC. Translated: CASSYSGGKETQYF.

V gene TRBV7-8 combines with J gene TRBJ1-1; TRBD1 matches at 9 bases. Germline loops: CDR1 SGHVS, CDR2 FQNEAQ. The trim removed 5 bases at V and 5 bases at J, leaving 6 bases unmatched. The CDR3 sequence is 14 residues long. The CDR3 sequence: CASSPPTGGTEAFF. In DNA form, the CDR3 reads TGTGCCAGCAGCCCCCCGACAGGGGGAACTGAAGCTTTCTTT.

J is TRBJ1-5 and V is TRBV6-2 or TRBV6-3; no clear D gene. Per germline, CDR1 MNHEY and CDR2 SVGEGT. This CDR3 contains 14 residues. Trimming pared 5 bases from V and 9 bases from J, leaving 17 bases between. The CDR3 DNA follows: TGTGCCAGCAGTCGCCCGCCAGCCTCTAGGCCCCAGCATTTT. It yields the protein CASSRPPASRPQHF.

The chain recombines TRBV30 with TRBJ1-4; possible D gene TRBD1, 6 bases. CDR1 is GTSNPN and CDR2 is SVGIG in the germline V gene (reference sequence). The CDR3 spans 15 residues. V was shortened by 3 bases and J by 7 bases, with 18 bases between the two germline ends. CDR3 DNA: TGTGCCTGGAGCCAATTACAGGGTTCTCTTGAAAAACTGTTTTTT. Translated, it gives CAWSQLQGSLEKLFF.

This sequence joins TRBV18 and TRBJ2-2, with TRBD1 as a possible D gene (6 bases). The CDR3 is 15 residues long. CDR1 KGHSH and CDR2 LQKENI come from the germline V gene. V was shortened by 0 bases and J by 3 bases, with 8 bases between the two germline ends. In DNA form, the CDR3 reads TGTGCCAGCTCACCACCTCCAGGGGACACCGGGGAGCTGTTTTTT. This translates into CASSPPPGDTGELFF. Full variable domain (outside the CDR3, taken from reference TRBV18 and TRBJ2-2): NAGVMQNPRHLVRRRGQEARLRCSPMKGHSHVYWYRQLPEEGLKFMVYLQKENIIDESGMPKERFSAEFPKEGPSILRIQQVVRGDSAAYFCASSPPPGDTGELFFGEGSRLTVL.

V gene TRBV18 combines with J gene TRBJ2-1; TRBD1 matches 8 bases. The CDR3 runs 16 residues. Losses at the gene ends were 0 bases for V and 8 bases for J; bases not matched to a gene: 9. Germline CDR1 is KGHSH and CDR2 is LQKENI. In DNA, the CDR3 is TGTGCCAGCTCACCACCGGAGACAGGGGCCCTCGATGAGCAGTTCTTC. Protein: CASSPPETGALDEQFF.

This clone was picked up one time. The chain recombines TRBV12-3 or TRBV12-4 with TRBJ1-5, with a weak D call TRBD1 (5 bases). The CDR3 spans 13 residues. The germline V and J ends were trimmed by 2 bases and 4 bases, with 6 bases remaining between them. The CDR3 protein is CASSLPGNQPQHF. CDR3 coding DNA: TGTGCCAGCAGTTTACCAGGGAATCAGCCCCAGCATTTT.

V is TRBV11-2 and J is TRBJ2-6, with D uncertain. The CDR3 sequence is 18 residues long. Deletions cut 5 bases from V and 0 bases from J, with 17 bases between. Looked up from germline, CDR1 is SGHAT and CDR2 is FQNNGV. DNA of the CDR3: TGTGCCAGCAGCCCCCTAAAACCCCCGGGCTCTGGGGCCAACGTCCTGACTTTC. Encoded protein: CASSPLKPPGSGANVLTF. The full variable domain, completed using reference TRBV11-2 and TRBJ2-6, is EAGVAQSPRYKIIEKRQSVAFWCNPISGHATLYWYQQILGQGPKLLIQFQNNGVVDDSQLPKDRFSAERLKGVDSTLKIQPAKLEDSAVYLCASSPLKPPGSGANVLTFGAGSRLTVL.